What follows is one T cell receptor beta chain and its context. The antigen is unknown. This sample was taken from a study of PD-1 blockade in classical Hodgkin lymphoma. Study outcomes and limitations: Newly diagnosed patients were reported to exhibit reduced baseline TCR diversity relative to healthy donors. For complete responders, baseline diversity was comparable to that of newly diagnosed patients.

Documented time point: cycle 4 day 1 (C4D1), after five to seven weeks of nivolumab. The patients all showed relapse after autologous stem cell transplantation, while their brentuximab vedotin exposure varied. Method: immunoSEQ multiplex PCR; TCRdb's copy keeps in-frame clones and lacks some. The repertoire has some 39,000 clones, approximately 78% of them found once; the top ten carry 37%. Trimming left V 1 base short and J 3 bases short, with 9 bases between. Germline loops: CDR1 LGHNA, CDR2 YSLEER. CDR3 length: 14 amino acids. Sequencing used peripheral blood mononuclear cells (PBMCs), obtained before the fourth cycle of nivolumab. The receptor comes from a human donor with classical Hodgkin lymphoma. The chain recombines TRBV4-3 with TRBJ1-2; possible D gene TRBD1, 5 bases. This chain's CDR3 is CASSQGGGYYGYTF. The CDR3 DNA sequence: TGCGCCAGCAGCCAAGGTGGGGGGTACTATGGCTACACCTTC.